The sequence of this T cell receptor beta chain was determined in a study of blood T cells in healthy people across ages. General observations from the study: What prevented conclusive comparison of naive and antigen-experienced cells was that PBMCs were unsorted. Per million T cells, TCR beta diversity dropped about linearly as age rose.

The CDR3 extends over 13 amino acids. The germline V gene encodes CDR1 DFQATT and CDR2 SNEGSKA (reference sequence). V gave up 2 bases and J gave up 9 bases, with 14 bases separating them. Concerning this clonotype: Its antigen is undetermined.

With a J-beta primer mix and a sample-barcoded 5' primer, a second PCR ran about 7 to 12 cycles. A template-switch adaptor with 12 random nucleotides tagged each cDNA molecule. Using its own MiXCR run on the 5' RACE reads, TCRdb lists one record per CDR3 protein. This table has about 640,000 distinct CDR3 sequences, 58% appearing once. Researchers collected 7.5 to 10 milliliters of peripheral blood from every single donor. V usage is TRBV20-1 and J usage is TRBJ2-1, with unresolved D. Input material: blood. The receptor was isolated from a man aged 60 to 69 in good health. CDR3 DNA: TGCAGTGCTAGACGGGCAGCGTCCCCTGAGCAGTTCTTC. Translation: CSARRAASPEQFF.